This TCR beta chain was documented in a study of T-cell memory formation after mild COVID-19. This clonotype appeared once. Its antigen is not identified. Findings and caveats of the study: Shrinking CD4+ clones resided mostly in CM and EM, and CD8+ ones in EMRA. That cross-reactive memory joined was suggested by some responding clones appearing in pre-infection memory.

From 5'RACE with constant-segment primers came TCR alpha and TCR beta cDNA libraries that carried sample barcodes and UMIs. In TCRdb, the 5' RACE reads were re-called with MiXCR into one record per CDR3 protein. Here the sample spans about 140,000 distinct CDR3 sequences, 5.5% to 7% being singletons. The CDR3 covers 17 residues. CDR1 LGHDT and CDR2 YNNKEL come from the germline V gene (reference sequence). The junction had 6 bases not matched to a gene; V was cut back by 4 bases and J by 0 bases. This chain joins TRBV3-1 and TRBJ2-6; 7 bases are a match to TRBD2. Sequenced input: PBMCs or a T cell subset sorted from them (not recorded which). This clonotype originated in an adult woman who had mild COVID-19 (a few samples of this study predate the infection). Cell type and time point are not known. DNA for the CDR3: TGTGCCAGCAGCCCCGGGGGGTTGGTCTCTGGGGCCAACGTCCTGACTTTC. As protein: CASSPGGLVSGANVLTF. The entire variable domain, with the rest obtained from reference TRBV3-1 and TRBJ2-6, is as follows: DTAVSQTPKYLVTQMGNDKSIKCEQNLGHDTMYWYKQDSKKFLKIMFSYNNKELIINETVPNRFSPKSPDKAHLNLHINSLELGDSAVYFCASSPGGLVSGANVLTFGAGSRLTVL.